Listed here are 10 T cell receptor beta chains from one sample, sequenced in a study of blood T cell repertoires in COVID-19. Only in-frame clones appear in the TCRdb table, and some are missing; sequencing was by immunoSEQ multiplex PCR. The sample records about 96,000 clones, about 88% being singletons. The specimen sequenced was peripheral blood. Receptor source: a woman in her sixties or seventies with acute or convalescent COVID-19.

CDR3 region: CASSRGTPLNTGELFF. The CDR3 nucleotides are TGTGCCAGCAGCCGCGGGACCCCCCTCAACACCGGGGAGCTGTTTTTT. The chain couples TRBV11-3 to TRBJ2-2; D perhaps matches TRBD2 (6 bases). Germline V gives CDR1 SGHNT, CDR2 YENEEA. The CDR3 totals 16 residues. Trimming cost V 5 bases and J 2 bases, with 15 bases left between them.

The rearrangement links TRBV30 to TRBJ2-1; TRBD2 is a possible D gene (7 bases). V dropped 3 bases and J dropped 7 bases, with 19 bases sitting between them. CDR1 and CDR2 (germline): GTSNPN, SVGIG (reference sequence). This CDR3 is 15 amino acids long. The CDR3 here is CAWRPGEGGRNEQFF. In nucleotides, the CDR3 is TGTGCCTGGAGGCCTGGGGAGGGGGGGCGTAATGAGCAGTTCTTC.

The chain is built from TRBV6-6 and TRBJ1-4; D possibly corresponds to TRBD1 (6 bases). Between the trimmed V and J ends, which lost 2 bases and 1 base, there was a span of 8 bases. The germline V gene has CDR1 MNHNY and CDR2 SVGAGI (reference sequence). The CDR3 has 15 amino acids. CDR3 loop: CASSYGGGTNEKLFF. The CDR3 DNA reads as TGTGCCAGCAGTTACGGGGGCGGAACTAATGAAAAACTGTTTTTT.

V gene TRBV4-2 combines with J gene TRBJ2-7; TRBD2 aligns across 7 bases. Germline V gene sequence: CDR1 LGHNA, CDR2 YNFKEQ. The CDR3 sequence is 15 residues long. The ends lost 0 bases at V and 3 bases at J; junction bases unmatched: 5. The CDR3 region is CASSQDGRGDYEQYF. CDR3 in DNA: TGTGCCAGCAGCCAAGATGGACGGGGGGACTACGAGCAGTACTTC.

V and J are TRBV4-3 and TRBJ1-2, with 7 bases aligning to TRBD1. The CDR3 is made up of 15 amino acids. V lost 4 bases, J lost 1 base, and 6 bases stayed unmatched. Germline V gene lookup returns CDR1 LGHNA and CDR2 YSLEER. The CDR3 region has the DNA TGCGCCAGCAGCCCATACAGACAGGGTAACTATGGCTACACCTTC. It translates to CASSPYRQGNYGYTF.

V and J are TRBV9 and TRBJ2-2; perhaps TRBD2 as D (5 bases). The CDR3 has 15 amino acids. Trimming pared 2 bases from V and 7 bases from J, leaving 15 bases between. The germline V gene encodes CDR1 SGDLS and CDR2 YYNGEE. In nucleotides, the CDR3 is TGTGCCAGCAGCGTCCTACAAGCGGCGAACGGGGAGCTGTTTTTT. It translates to CASSVLQAANGELFF. Full variable domain (rest looked up from reference TRBV9 and TRBJ2-2): DSGVTQTPKHLITATGQRVTLRCSPRSGDLSVYWYQQSLDQGLQFLIQYYNGEERAKGNILERFSAQQFPDLHSELNLSSLELGDSALYFCASSVLQAANGELFFGEGSRLTVL.

This chain links TRBV18 with TRBJ1-2, with a possible D match to TRBD1 (5 bases). V was pared by 2 bases and J by 2 bases, with 12 bases between. The CDR3 extends over 15 amino acids. The germline V gene encodes CDR1 KGHSH and CDR2 LQKENI. This chain's CDR3 is CASSPNGGFNYGYTF. The CDR3 DNA sequence: TGTGCCAGCTCACCAAACGGGGGTTTCAACTATGGCTACACCTTC.

This clone occurred a few times. The J gene is TRBJ2-7, the V gene TRBV2, with 16 bases identical to TRBD2. Germline-derived CDR1 and CDR2 are SNHLY and FYNNEI. V trimming: 7 bases; J trimming: 6 bases; junction bases outside the gene matches: 9. This CDR3 is built from 16 residues. CDR3 protein: CASIPPGLAGGLEQYF. The CDR3 nucleotides read TGTGCCAGCATACCCCCGGGACTAGCGGGGGGGCTCGAGCAGTACTTC.

This chain joins TRBV19 and TRBJ1-5; 7 bases align to TRBD1. The germline V gene encodes CDR1 LNHDA and CDR2 SQIVND (reference sequence). The CDR3 totals 15 residues. J lost 6 bases, V lost 4 bases, and 9 bases had no gene match. CDR3 nucleotide sequence: TGTGCCAGTAGTACAGCGGGGGCAGGGGGTCAGCCCCAGCATTTT. It is translated as CASSTAGAGGQPQHF.

The rearrangement uses TRBV30 and TRBJ2-1; unclear D gene. The CDR3 covers 12 residues. Between the trimmed V and J ends, which lost 2 bases and 4 bases, there was a span of 6 bases. Germline loops: CDR1 GTSNPN, CDR2 SVGIG (reference sequence). In nucleotides, the CDR3 is TGTGCCTGGAGTCGGGTTTACAATGAGCAGTTCTTC. Its protein is CAWSRVYNEQFF.